This TCR beta chain was recorded in a study of shared clonotypes between healthy human individuals. This CDR3 spans 14 amino acids. From germline, CDR1 is LNHNV and CDR2 YYDKDF (reference sequence). V lost 3 bases and J lost 4; bases outside the gene matches: 0. Naive-designated CD8 cells lacked CD45RO, were positively enriched for CCR7, and omitted terminally differentiated effector memory CD45RA+ cells. Only in-frame clones appear in the TCRdb table, and some are missing; sequencing was by immunoSEQ multiplex PCR. The profile covers around 580,000 clones, with 98% appearing a single time and 0.3% taken by the ten largest.

The chain employs TRBV15 and TRBJ2-2; 9 nucleotides align to TRBD1. This receptor was obtained from a man aged 25-45 years in good health. Sequences were obtained from naive CD8+ T cells sorted from blood. The CDR3 sequence is CATSRDRGTGELFF. The CDR3 nucleotides are TGTGCCACCAGCAGGGACAGGGGCACCGGGGAGCTGTTTTTT.